Listed below are T cell receptor beta chains from one sample, sequenced in a study of T cell repertoires in cytomegalovirus infection. MiXCR was run by TCRdb on the reads, yielding one entry per CDR3 protein. The sample carries about 740,000 distinct CDR3 sequences, 35% to 40% recorded once. Sequenced sample: PBMCs. All receptors derive from a human donor in good health (CMV status not recorded). Some clones in this sample may be carry-over from other donors' samples. Both conserved end residues are part of each CDR3. D genes are given only for firm matches. The size entry is marked missing in some rows and otherwise reads once, few, many or a size class.

V gene: TRBV4-2; J gene: TRBJ2-3; D gene: .; clone size: many; CDR3 DNA: TGTGCCAGCAGCCAAGACGGACTCACTAGCACAGATACGCAGTATTTT; CDR3 protein: CASSQDGLTSTDTQYF
V gene: TRBV28; J gene: TRBJ2-7; D gene: .; clone size: .; CDR3 DNA: TGTGCCAGCAGTTTGTCGGTATTCTCCTACGAGCAGTACTTC; CDR3 protein: CASSLSVFSYEQYF
V gene: TRBV29-1; J gene: TRBJ1-2; D gene: .; clone size: few; CDR3 DNA: TGCAGCGGTTCAGGGTCGGCTAACTATGGCTACACCTTC; CDR3 protein: CSGSGSANYGYTF
V gene: TRBV24-1; J gene: TRBJ2-1; D gene: .; clone size: few; CDR3 DNA: TGTGCCACCAGTGATTCTGTCATGAGCTCCTACAATGAGCAGTTCTTC; CDR3 protein: CATSDSVMSSYNEQFF
V gene: TRBV7-3; J gene: TRBJ2-1; D gene: TRBD1; clone size: few; CDR3 DNA: TGTGCCAGCAGCCCAGGACAGGCTCGGGGCGAGCAGTTCTTC; CDR3 protein: CASSPGQARGEQFF
V gene: TRBV11-2; J gene: TRBJ2-3; D gene: .; clone size: .; CDR3 DNA: TGTGCCAGCAGCGGGAGAGGAGCCCGCACAGATACGCAGTATTTT; CDR3 protein: CASSGRGARTDTQYF
V gene: TRBV6-5; J gene: TRBJ1-4; D gene: TRBD1; clone size: .; CDR3 DNA: TGTGCCAGCGGGACAGGGCGCTTCAATGAAAAACTGTTTTTT; CDR3 protein: CASGTGRFNEKLFF
V gene: TRBV7-2; J gene: TRBJ1-5; D gene: .; clone size: few; CDR3 DNA: TGTGCCAGCAGCTTAAGTCGGTCCACCCCGGGAGGGCCCCAGCATTTT; CDR3 protein: CASSLSRSTPGGPQHF
V gene: TRBV7-3; J gene: TRBJ2-1; D gene: TRBD1; clone size: .; CDR3 DNA: TGTGCCAGCAGCGCCGGATCCGGGACAGGGGCCTACAATGAGCAGTTCTTC; CDR3 protein: CASSAGSGTGAYNEQFF
V gene: TRBV2; J gene: TRBJ1-2; D gene: .; clone size: few; CDR3 DNA: TGTGCCAGCAGTCCAGAGGCCAGGGGAGTTGGCTATGGCTACACCTTC; CDR3 protein: CASSPEARGVGYGYTF
V gene: TRBV6-2/TRBV6-3; J gene: TRBJ2-2; D gene: TRBD2; clone size: many; CDR3 DNA: TGTGCCAGCAGTCCCGGGACTAGCCACACCGGGGAGCTGTTTTTT; CDR3 protein: CASSPGTSHTGELFF
V gene: TRBV11-3; J gene: TRBJ2-2; D gene: TRBD1; clone size: .; CDR3 DNA: TGTGCCAGCAGCGTTGACAGGGGAGGGAACACCGGGGAGCTGTTTTTT; CDR3 protein: CASSVDRGGNTGELFF
V gene: TRBV25-1; J gene: TRBJ2-7; D gene: TRBD2; clone size: few; CDR3 DNA: TGTGCCAGCACTCCCCTAGCGGGCGAAAACTACGAGCAGTACTTC; CDR3 protein: CASTPLAGENYEQYF
V gene: TRBV15; J gene: TRBJ1-1; D gene: .; clone size: few; CDR3 DNA: TGTGCCACCAGCAGTGCCCGTGGCGGGGCTGAAGCTTTCTTT; CDR3 protein: CATSSARGGAEAFF
V gene: TRBV6-5; J gene: TRBJ1-1; D gene: TRBD1; clone size: few; CDR3 DNA: TGTGCCAGCAGTTTCACGATCCGACAGGGGGCGAACACTGAAGCTTTCTTT; CDR3 protein: CASSFTIRQGANTEAFF
V gene: TRBV12-3/TRBV12-4; J gene: TRBJ1-2; D gene: .; clone size: .; CDR3 DNA: TGTGCCAGCAGCCCAAATCCTGACGGCTACACCTTC; CDR3 protein: CASSPNPDGYTF
V gene: TRBV4-2; J gene: TRBJ2-6; D gene: .; clone size: .; CDR3 DNA: TGTGCCAGCAGCCAGGGGCTCTCTGGGGCCAACGTCCTGACTTTC; CDR3 protein: CASSQGLSGANVLTF
V gene: TRBV29-1; J gene: TRBJ2-7; D gene: .; clone size: .; CDR3 DNA: TGCAGCGTTTCTGAACGCTCCTACGAGCAGTACTTC; CDR3 protein: CSVSERSYEQYF
V gene: TRBV28; J gene: TRBJ1-5; D gene: .; clone size: .; CDR3 DNA: TGTGCCAGCAGTGAACAGGCGACTAAAGAGGCCCAGCATTTT; CDR3 protein: CASSEQATKEAQHF
V gene: TRBV27; J gene: TRBJ1-4; D gene: .; clone size: few; CDR3 DNA: TGTGCCAGCAGCTCGGACAGAAGCAAACTGTTTTTT; CDR3 protein: CASSSDRSKLFF
V gene: TRBV11-3; J gene: TRBJ2-1; D gene: TRBD2; clone size: .; CDR3 DNA: TGTGCCAGCAGCCCCGCTAGCGGGGGCAACAATGAGCAGTTCTTC; CDR3 protein: CASSPASGGNNEQFF
V gene: TRBV5-1; J gene: TRBJ1-1; D gene: TRBD1; clone size: .; CDR3 DNA: TGCGCCAGCAGCTTGGGGGGACAGGGGGCAGAAACTGAAGCTTTCTTT; CDR3 protein: CASSLGGQGAETEAFF
V gene: TRBV7-2; J gene: TRBJ2-3; D gene: TRBD2; clone size: many; CDR3 DNA: TGTGCCAGCAGAGAAACTAGCGGGCCCGCTAGCACAGATACGCAGTATTTT; CDR3 protein: CASRETSGPASTDTQYF
V gene: TRBV5-1; J gene: TRBJ1-1; D gene: .; clone size: once; CDR3 DNA: TGCGCCAGCGGCCGAACAGGGACTGAAGCTTTCTTT; CDR3 protein: CASGRTGTEAFF
V gene: TRBV7-6; J gene: TRBJ2-3; D gene: .; clone size: .; CDR3 DNA: TGTGCTAGCAGCTCGACCAGGGGTACGACAGATACGCAGTATTTT; CDR3 protein: CASSSTRGTTDTQYF
V gene: TRBV11-2; J gene: TRBJ2-3; D gene: .; clone size: .; CDR3 DNA: TGTGCCAGCAGCCGACAAGATACGCAGTATTTT; CDR3 protein: CASSRQDTQYF
V gene: TRBV6-6; J gene: TRBJ1-5; D gene: .; clone size: .; CDR3 DNA: TGTGCCAGCTTGCAGGAAGTTCAGCCCCAGCATTTT; CDR3 protein: CASLQEVQPQHF
V gene: TRBV7-2; J gene: TRBJ1-2; D gene: TRBD1; clone size: few; CDR3 DNA: TGTGCCAGCAGCCCCCGGACAGGGGCCGGCTATGGCTACACCTTC; CDR3 protein: CASSPRTGAGYGYTF
V gene: TRBV15; J gene: TRBJ2-2; D gene: TRBD2; clone size: few; CDR3 DNA: TGTGCCACCAGCAGAGATGCGGGGGGCGCGAGTACCGGGGAGCTGTTTTTT; CDR3 protein: CATSRDAGGASTGELFF
V gene: TRBV11-2; J gene: TRBJ1-2; D gene: .; clone size: .; CDR3 DNA: TGTGCCAGCAGCTTAGGAGACGGCGGGGTTGGCTACACCTTC; CDR3 protein: CASSLGDGGVGYTF
V gene: TRBV6-2/TRBV6-3; J gene: TRBJ1-1; D gene: .; clone size: .; CDR3 DNA: TGTGCCAGCATGGCGGGGGAACGTCAGACTGAAGCTTTCTTT; CDR3 protein: CASMAGERQTEAFF
V gene: TRBV9; J gene: TRBJ1-6; D gene: TRBD1; clone size: .; CDR3 DNA: TGTGCCAGCAGCGTAGTGCCGGGACAGGCAAATTCACCCCTCCACTTT; CDR3 protein: CASSVVPGQANSPLHF
V gene: TRBV2; J gene: TRBJ2-7; D gene: .; clone size: .; CDR3 DNA: TGTGCCAGCAGTGATGGTCCCCCAGGGCACGAGCAGTACTTC; CDR3 protein: CASSDGPPGHEQYF
V gene: TRBV7-6; J gene: TRBJ2-3; D gene: .; clone size: many; CDR3 DNA: TGTGCCAGCAGCTTAGAGGCAAGAGATACGCAGTATTTT; CDR3 protein: CASSLEARDTQYF
V gene: TRBV28; J gene: TRBJ2-1; D gene: TRBD1; clone size: .; CDR3 DNA: TGTGCCAGCAGCGGACAGGGCCCCCCGTCCTACAATGAGCAGTTCTTC; CDR3 protein: CASSGQGPPSYNEQFF
V gene: TRBV7-6; J gene: TRBJ2-7; D gene: TRBD2; clone size: few; CDR3 DNA: TGTGCCAGCAGCCTTGGGGTAGCGGGATCCTCCTACGAGCAGTACTTC; CDR3 protein: CASSLGVAGSSYEQYF
V gene: TRBV5-5; J gene: TRBJ2-7; D gene: .; clone size: .; CDR3 DNA: TGTGCCAGCAGCCCGACAGGAGTTAACTATGAGCAGTACTTC; CDR3 protein: CASSPTGVNYEQYF
V gene: TRBV6-1; J gene: TRBJ2-2; D gene: .; clone size: .; CDR3 DNA: TGTGCCAGCAGCACGCCCGGGGGCGGCACCGGGGAGCTGTTTTTT; CDR3 protein: CASSTPGGGTGELFF
V gene: TRBV9; J gene: TRBJ2-5; D gene: TRBD1; clone size: .; CDR3 DNA: TGTGCCAGCAGCGCCCGACAGGGAAGGGAGACCCAGTACTTC; CDR3 protein: CASSARQGRETQYF
V gene: TRBV28; J gene: TRBJ2-7; D gene: .; clone size: .; CDR3 DNA: TGTGCCAGCAGTTTCCCAAGGGGCTACGAGCAGTACTTC; CDR3 protein: CASSFPRGYEQYF
V gene: TRBV20-1; J gene: TRBJ1-1; D gene: TRBD1; clone size: few; CDR3 DNA: TGCAGTGCTAGAGTACCCCCCGGGACAGGGGTCCGAGGGGAGAACACTGAAGCTTTCTTT; CDR3 protein: CSARVPPGTGVRGENTEAFF
V gene: TRBV28; J gene: TRBJ1-2; D gene: TRBD1; clone size: few; CDR3 DNA: TGTGCCAGCAGTCCCATAGATACAGGGGCTGGCTACACCTTC; CDR3 protein: CASSPIDTGAGYTF
V gene: TRBV7-3; J gene: TRBJ2-3; D gene: .; clone size: .; CDR3 DNA: TGTGCCAGCAGCCTCCAGGGGTATACGCAGTATTTT; CDR3 protein: CASSLQGYTQYF
V gene: TRBV7-8; J gene: TRBJ2-1; D gene: TRBD2; clone size: many; CDR3 DNA: TGTGCCAGCAGCGCGCGTAGCGGGAGGACCTACAATGAGCAGTTCTTC; CDR3 protein: CASSARSGRTYNEQFF
V gene: TRBV20-1; J gene: TRBJ1-2; D gene: TRBD1; clone size: .; CDR3 DNA: TGCAGTGCTAGAGACCGGACAGGGACCGCTCTGGGCGGCTACACCTTC; CDR3 protein: CSARDRTGTALGGYTF
V gene: TRBV19; J gene: TRBJ1-5; D gene: TRBD1; clone size: .; CDR3 DNA: TGTGCCAGTAGGGGCGACAGGGCTGGCAATCAGCCCCAGCATTTT; CDR3 protein: CASRGDRAGNQPQHF
V gene: TRBV19; J gene: TRBJ2-6; D gene: .; clone size: few; CDR3 DNA: TGTGCCAGTAGTCGTCAGGTGGGCTCTGGGGCCAACGTCCTGACTTTC; CDR3 protein: CASSRQVGSGANVLTF
V gene: TRBV28; J gene: TRBJ2-7; D gene: TRBD1; clone size: few; CDR3 DNA: TGTGCCAGCAGTCACCGGGACAGAGACGAGCAGTACTTC; CDR3 protein: CASSHRDRDEQYF
V gene: TRBV7-6; J gene: TRBJ2-2; D gene: TRBD2; clone size: many; CDR3 DNA: TGTGCCAGCAGGCCTCTAGCGGGGGTTAACACCGGGGAGCTGTTTTTT; CDR3 protein: CASRPLAGVNTGELFF
V gene: TRBV6-1; J gene: TRBJ2-5; D gene: .; clone size: many; CDR3 DNA: TGTGCCAGCAGTGACCGGGCTGGAGTGCAGACCCAGTACTTC; CDR3 protein: CASSDRAGVQTQYF
V gene: TRBV18; J gene: TRBJ1-5; D gene: .; clone size: .; CDR3 DNA: TGTGCCAGCTCACCAGTCAGGGTCAGCAATCAGCCCCAGCATTTT; CDR3 protein: CASSPVRVSNQPQHF
V gene: TRBV30; J gene: TRBJ1-4; D gene: .; clone size: .; CDR3 DNA: TGTGCCTGGAGTGTTGGTCGAAAGGGGTTTTTT; CDR3 protein: CAWSVGRKGFF